This T cell receptor beta chain appears in the sequencing data of a study of T-cell memory formation after mild COVID-19 (dated by TCRdb to the early 2020s). With respect to the entire study: TCR sequence clusters from the two donors were found to be largely donor specific. In two donors, T-cell clones that expanded and contracted after mild COVID-19 were followed by sequencing TCRalpha and TCRbeta repertoires longitudinally. Two young, previously healthy adult volunteers, one female and one male, were included in the cohort. What the research found in general, with its limitations: Contracting CD4+ clones were located mainly in the CM and EM memory subsets, whereas CD8+ clones were found to be enriched in EMRA. SARS-CoV-2 specificity was not confirmed for the second-wave clones peaking on day 37. The study covered only two mild cases, and larger cohorts including severe cases with pre-infection samples were considered necessary. Clones that contracted from day 15 to 85 showed balanced CD4/CD8 phenotypes, whereas a second wave of clones that expanded from day 15 to 37 leaned towards CD4+. Some responding clones were found in pre-infection memory, which suggests that pre-existing cross-reactive memory T cells took part in the SARS-CoV-2 response.

Sequenced on an Illumina NovaSeq 6000. TCRalpha and TCRbeta cDNA libraries were constructed by 5'RACE with constant-segment primers, with sample barcodes and unique molecular identifiers being introduced. RNA was extracted from every sample with Trizol reagent. The libraries were amplified in two PCR steps, and the second step added a second sample barcode and Illumina TruSeq adapters. Libraries were sequenced on an Illumina NovaSeq with 2 x 150 bp paired-end reads. From the authors' description of their analysis: The reads were demultiplexed and collapsed into UMI-guided consensus sequences using migec v1.2.7. Using mixcr v2.1.11, the UMI consensuses were aligned to TRA and TRB V and J templates and assembled into clonotypes. Expanded or contracted clonotypes were those called significant by both edgeR and NoisET, with noise models trained on biological replicates. For edgeR calls, a false discovery rate-adjusted p below 0.01 and a log2 fold-change threshold of 1 were applied. As an exploratory analysis of dynamics, max-normalized trajectories of the 1000 most abundant clonotypes were examined with PCA combined with hierarchical clustering. Separately sequenced CD4+ and CD8+ repertoires were used to assign the CD4 or CD8 phenotype of responding clones. The public reads were quality trimmed at Q25 with fastp and then assembled into clones with MiXCR by TCRdb, keeping productive beta chains. Each entry is one CDR3 protein sequence, shown with its most common DNA and genes. These V and J calls originate from TCRdb's pipeline instead of the authors' own analysis. In all, the sample holds approximately 480,000 distinct CDR3 sequences, and 15% to 20% of those were seen once. Together, the top ten hold 9% to 15% of the sample.

The CDR3 runs 15 amino acids, cysteine and phenylalanine included. Just CDR3 DNA is preserved here, 45 bases in frame from base 1. V is shortened by 5 bases, J by 5 bases, and the region joining them spans 16 bases. CDR1 and CDR2, per the germline V gene, are MNHEY and SVGEGT. Ficoll-Paque density gradient centrifugation was used to isolate PBMCs. Concerning this clonotype itself: Its recognized antigen is unknown. Base qualities are not recorded, but no much larger clone differs from it by a single base.

The chain is assembled from TRBV6-2 or TRBV6-3 and TRBJ2-1; the D region is possibly TRBD1 or TRBD2, each matching across 5 bases. Material: PBMCs or a T cell subset sorted from them (not recorded which). The TCR was taken from an adult woman who had mild COVID-19 (a few samples of this study predate the infection). The sample titles of this study are shuffled in the database, so cell type and time point are left out; the donor was told from shared clones. The encoded CDR3 is CASSIRDDWDNEQFF. The DNA is TGTGCCAGCAGTATCCGGGACGACTGGGACAATGAGCAGTTCTTC.